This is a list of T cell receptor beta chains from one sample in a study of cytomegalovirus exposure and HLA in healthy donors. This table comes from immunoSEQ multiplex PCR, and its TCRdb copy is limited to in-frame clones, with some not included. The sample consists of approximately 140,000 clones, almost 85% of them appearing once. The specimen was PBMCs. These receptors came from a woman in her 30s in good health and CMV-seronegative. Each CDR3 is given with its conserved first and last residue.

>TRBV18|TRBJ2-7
CASSSGQVAYEQYF
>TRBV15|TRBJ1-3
CASGDSGNTIYF
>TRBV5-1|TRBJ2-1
CASSVTSGGLVNEQFF
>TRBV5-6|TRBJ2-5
CASSLYGALGTQYF
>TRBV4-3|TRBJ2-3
CASSQGTSGDSTDTQYF
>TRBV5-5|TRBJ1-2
CASSLAENYGYTF
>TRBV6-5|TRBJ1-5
CAEGQIPNQPQHF
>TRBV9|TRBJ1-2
CASSPSGQAIYGYTF
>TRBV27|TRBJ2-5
CASSSSFGAAGEETQYF
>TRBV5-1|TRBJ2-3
CASTPGAGRTDTQYF
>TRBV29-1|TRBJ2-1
CSAKSTSGSSYNEQFF
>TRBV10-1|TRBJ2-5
CASRYKGAGETQYF
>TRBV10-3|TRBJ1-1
CAISESKGARNTEAFF
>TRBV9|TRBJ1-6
CASSLGTAYNSPLHF
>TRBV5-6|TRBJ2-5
CASSSNTGAGETQYF
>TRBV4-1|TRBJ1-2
CASSQDALGQYGYTF
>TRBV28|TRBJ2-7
CASTTGTGFAYEQYF
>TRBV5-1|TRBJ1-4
CASSLDLEKLFF
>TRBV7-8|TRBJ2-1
CASRRTGQGGIEQFF
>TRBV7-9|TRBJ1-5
CASSLDGGQPQHF
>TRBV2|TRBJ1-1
CASGDRGPYEAFF
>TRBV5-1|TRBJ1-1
CASSLERGSTEAFF
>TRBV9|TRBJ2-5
CASSVGVTRKETQYF
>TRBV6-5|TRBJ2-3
CASRERITDTQYF
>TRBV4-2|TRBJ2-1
CASSQDPWGRRYNEQFF
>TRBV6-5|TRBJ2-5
CASSLGGATRETQYF
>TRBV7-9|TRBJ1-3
CASSRGTAGNTIYF
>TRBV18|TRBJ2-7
CASSRDSLGGEQYF
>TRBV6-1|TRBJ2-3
CATLVAPVGDTQYF